This T cell receptor (beta chain) stems from a study of long-term antiretroviral therapy in people with HIV. General observations from the study: It was not possible to obtain data on ART adherence, viral resistance or therapy changes.

The assay, immunoSEQ v3.0, was run at survey level. Sequencing used immunoSEQ multiplex PCR; TCRdb keeps in-frame clones, though not all of them. Among fewer than 25,000 clones listed, 75% to 90% were seen once. As concerns this clone: Its antigen is still unknown.

This CDR3 contains 20 residues. The gene calls are TRBV21-1 and TRBJ1-5; no check of the table's D call, TRBD1, against the DNA was made. TRBV21-1 is listed as a pseudogene. The specimen comprised unsorted PBMCs, sampled roughly 6.1 years after starting antiretroviral therapy. The sequence came from a man aged 25-40 years with HIV. The CDR3: CASSKAARTGAWLGNQPQHF. The CDR3 region has the DNA TGTGCCAGCAGCAAAGCCGCGAGGACAGGGGCATGGCTCGGCAATCAGCCCCAGCATTTT.